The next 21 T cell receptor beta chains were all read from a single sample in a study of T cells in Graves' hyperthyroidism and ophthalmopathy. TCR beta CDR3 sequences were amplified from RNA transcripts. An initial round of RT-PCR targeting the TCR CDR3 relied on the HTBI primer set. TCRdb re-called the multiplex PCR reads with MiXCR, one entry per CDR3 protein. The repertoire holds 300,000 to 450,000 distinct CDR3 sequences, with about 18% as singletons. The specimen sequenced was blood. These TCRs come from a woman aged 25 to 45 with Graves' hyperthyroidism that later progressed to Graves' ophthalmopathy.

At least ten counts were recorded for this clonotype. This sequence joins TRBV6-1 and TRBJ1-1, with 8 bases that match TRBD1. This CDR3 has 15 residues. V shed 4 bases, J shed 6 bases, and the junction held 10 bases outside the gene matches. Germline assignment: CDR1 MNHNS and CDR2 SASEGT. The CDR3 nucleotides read TGTGCCAGCAGTGTGCCCACAGGGGGTATGGCTGAAGCTTTCTTT. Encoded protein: CASSVPTGGMAEAFF.

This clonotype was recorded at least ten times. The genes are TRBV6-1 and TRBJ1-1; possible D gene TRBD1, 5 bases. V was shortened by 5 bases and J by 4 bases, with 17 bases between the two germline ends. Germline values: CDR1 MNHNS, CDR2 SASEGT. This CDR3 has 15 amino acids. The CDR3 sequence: CASSWGRADITEAFF. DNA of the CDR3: TGTGCCAGCAGTTGGGGACGGGCGGACATCACTGAAGCTTTCTTT.

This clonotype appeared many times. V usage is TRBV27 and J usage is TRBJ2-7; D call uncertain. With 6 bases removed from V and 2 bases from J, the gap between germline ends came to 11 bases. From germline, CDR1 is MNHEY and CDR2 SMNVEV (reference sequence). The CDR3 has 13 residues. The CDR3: CASSLGRAYEQYF. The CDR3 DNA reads TGTGCCAGCAGCCTGGGAAGGGCCTACGAGCAGTACTTC.

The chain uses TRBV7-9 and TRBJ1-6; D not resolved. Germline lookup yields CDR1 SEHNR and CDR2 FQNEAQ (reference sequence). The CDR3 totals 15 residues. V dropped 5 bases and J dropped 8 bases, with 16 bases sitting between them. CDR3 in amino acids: CASSPDEGVHSPLHF. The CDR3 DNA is TGTGCCAGCAGCCCCGATGAGGGAGTCCATTCACCCCTCCACTTT.

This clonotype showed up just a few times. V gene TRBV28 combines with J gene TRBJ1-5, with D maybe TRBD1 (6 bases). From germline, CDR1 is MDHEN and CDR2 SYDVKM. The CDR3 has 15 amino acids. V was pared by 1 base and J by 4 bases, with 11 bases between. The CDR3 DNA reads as TGTGCCAGCAGTTTATATCAGGGGCAGAATCAGCCCCAGCATTTT. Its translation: CASSLYQGQNQPQHF.

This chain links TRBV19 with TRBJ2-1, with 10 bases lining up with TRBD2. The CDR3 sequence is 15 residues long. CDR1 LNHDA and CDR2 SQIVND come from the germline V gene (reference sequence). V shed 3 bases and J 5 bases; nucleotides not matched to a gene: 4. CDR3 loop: CASSIAAGGNNEQFF. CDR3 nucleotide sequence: TGTGCCAGTAGTATCGCAGCGGGAGGGAACAATGAGCAGTTCTTC.

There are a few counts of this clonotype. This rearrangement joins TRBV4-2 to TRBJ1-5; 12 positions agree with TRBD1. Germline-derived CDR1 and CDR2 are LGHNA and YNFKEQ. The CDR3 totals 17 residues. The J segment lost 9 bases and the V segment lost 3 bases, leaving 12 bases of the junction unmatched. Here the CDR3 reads CASSQGTGGPGLRPQHF. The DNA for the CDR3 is TGTGCCAGCAGCCAGGGGACAGGGGGCCCAGGCTTGCGGCCCCAGCATTTT.

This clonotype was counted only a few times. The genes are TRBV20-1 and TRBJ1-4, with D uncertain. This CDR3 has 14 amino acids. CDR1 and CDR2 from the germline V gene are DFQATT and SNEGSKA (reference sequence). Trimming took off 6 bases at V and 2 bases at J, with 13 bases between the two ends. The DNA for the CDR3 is TGCAGTGCCAACCAAGGGTTGACTAATGAAAAACTGTTTTTT. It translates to CSANQGLTNEKLFF.

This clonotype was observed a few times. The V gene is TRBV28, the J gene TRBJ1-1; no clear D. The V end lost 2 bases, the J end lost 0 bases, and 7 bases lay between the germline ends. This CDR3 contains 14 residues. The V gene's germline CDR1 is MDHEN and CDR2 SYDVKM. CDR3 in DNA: TGTGCCAGCAGTTTAACCCCACTGAACACTGAAGCTTTCTTT. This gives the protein CASSLTPLNTEAFF.

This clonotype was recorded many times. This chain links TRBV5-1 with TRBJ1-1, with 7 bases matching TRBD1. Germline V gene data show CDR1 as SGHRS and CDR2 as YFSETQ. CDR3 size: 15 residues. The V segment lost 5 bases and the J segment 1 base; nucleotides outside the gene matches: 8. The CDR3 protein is CASRKGAFGNTEAFF. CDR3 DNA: TGCGCCAGCAGAAAGGGGGCGTTCGGGAACACTGAAGCTTTCTTT.

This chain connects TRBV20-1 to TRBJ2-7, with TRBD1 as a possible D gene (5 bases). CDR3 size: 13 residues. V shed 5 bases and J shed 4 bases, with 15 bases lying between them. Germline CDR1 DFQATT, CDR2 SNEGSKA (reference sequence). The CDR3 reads CSASGRSFYEQYF. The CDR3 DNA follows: TGCAGTGCTTCAGGGCGGTCCTTTTACGAGCAGTACTTC.

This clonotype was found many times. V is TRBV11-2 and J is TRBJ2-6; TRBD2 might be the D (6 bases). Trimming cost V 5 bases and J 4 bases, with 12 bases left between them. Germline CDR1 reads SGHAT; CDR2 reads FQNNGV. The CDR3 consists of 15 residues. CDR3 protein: CASSRGAGGANVLTF. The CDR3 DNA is TGTGCCAGCAGCCGAGGGGCGGGAGGGGCCAACGTCCTGACTTTC.

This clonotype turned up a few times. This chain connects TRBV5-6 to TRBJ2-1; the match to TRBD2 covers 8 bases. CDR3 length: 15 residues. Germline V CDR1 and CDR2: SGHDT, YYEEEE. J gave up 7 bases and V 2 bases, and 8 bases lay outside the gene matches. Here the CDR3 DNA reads TGTGCCAGCAGCTTCCCGACGGGGGGGCTTAATGAGCAGTTCTTC. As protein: CASSFPTGGLNEQFF.

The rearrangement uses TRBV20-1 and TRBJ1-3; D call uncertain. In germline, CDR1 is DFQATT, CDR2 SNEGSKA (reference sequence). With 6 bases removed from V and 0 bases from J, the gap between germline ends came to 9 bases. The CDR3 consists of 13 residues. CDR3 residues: CSAGHLSGNTIYF. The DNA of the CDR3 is TGCAGTGCCGGTCACCTCTCTGGAAACACCATATATTTT.

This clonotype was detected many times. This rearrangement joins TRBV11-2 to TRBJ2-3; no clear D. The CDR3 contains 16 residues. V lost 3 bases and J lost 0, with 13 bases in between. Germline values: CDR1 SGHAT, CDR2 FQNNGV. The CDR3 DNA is TGTGCCAGCAGCTTTCGACCATTGAGCAGCACAGATACGCAGTATTTT. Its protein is CASSFRPLSSTDTQYF.

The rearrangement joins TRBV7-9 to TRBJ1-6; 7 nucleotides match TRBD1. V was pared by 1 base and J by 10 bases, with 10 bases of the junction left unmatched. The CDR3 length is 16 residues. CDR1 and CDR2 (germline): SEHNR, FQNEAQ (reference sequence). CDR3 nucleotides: TGTGCCAGCAGCTTAGTAGCAGGGGGTAACAAATCACCCCTCCACTTT. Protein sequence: CASSLVAGGNKSPLHF.

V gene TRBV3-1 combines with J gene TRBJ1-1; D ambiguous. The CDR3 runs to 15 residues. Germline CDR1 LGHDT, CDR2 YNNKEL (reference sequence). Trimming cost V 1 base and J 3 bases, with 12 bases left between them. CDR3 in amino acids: CASSQVSGYHTEAFF. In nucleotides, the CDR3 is TGTGCCAGCAGCCAAGTGTCGGGGTACCACACTGAAGCTTTCTTT.

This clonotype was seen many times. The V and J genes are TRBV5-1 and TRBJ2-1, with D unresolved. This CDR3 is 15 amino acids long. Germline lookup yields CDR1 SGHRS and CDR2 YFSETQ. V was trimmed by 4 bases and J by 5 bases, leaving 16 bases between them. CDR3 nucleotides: TGCGCCAGCAGCGTCGTGAGGTCCTTGGACAATGAGCAGTTCTTC. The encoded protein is CASSVVRSLDNEQFF.

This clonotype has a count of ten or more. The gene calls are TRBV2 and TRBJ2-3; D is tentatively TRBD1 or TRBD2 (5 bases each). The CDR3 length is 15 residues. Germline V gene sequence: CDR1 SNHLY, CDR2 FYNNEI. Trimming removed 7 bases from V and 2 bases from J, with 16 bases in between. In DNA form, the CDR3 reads TGTGCCAGCAAGGGTAGAGGGGCCCTCACAGATACGCAGTATTTT. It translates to CASKGRGALTDTQYF.

The CDR3 sequence is CATSRDWGAVEQFF. As DNA, the CDR3 is TGTGCCACCAGCAGAGATTGGGGGGCTGTTGAGCAGTTCTTC. The chain joins TRBV15 to TRBJ2-1; tentatively, D is TRBD1 or TRBD2 (6 bases each). The V and J ends lost 0 bases and 9 bases respectively, with 12 bases between them. Germline CDR1 is LNHNV and CDR2 is YYDKDF (reference sequence). This CDR3 has 14 residues.

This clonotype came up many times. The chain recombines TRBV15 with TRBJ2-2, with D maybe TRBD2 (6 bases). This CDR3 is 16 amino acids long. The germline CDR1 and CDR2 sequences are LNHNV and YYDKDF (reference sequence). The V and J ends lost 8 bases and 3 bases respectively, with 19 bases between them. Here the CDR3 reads CATQDGSRSYTGELFF. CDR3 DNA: TGTGCCACCCAGGACGGGAGTCGGTCGTACACCGGGGAGCTGTTTTTT. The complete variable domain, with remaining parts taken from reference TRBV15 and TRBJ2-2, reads DAMVIQNPRYQVTQFGKPVTLSCSQTLNHNVMYWYQQKSSQAPKLLFHYYDKDFNNEADTPDNFQSRRPNTSFCFLDIRSPGLGDTAMYLCATQDGSRSYTGELFFGEGSRLTVL.